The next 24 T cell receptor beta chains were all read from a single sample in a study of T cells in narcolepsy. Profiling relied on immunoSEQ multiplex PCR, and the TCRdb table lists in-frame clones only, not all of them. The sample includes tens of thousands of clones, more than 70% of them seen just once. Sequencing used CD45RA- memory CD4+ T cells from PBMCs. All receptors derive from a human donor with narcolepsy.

The CDR3 bases are TGCAGCACGGGGGACGGCACCTACGAGCAGTACTTC. Its protein product is CSTGDGTYEQYF. V usage is TRBV29-1 and J usage is TRBJ2-7; the D gene is possibly TRBD2 (6 bases). In germline, CDR1 is SQVTM, CDR2 ANQGSEA. Trimming took off 8 bases at V and 2 bases at J, with 13 bases between the two ends. The CDR3 has 12 residues.

The CDR3 DNA reads as TGTGCCAGTAGTCTCACAGGGGGAACTGAAGCTTTCTTT. Its protein is CASSLTGGTEAFF. The chain is built from TRBV19 and TRBJ1-1; 8 bases agree with TRBD1. V lost 5 bases and J lost 5; bases outside the gene matches: 4. Germline CDR1 is LNHDA and CDR2 is SQIVND (reference sequence). The CDR3 consists of 13 residues. Supplemented by reference TRBV19 and TRBJ1-1, the full variable domain reads DGGITQSPKYLFRKEGQNVTLSCEQNLNHDAMYWYRQDPGQGLRLIYYSQIVNDFQKGDIAEGYSVSREKKESFPLTVTSAQKNPTAFYLCASSLTGGTEAFFGQGTRLTVV.

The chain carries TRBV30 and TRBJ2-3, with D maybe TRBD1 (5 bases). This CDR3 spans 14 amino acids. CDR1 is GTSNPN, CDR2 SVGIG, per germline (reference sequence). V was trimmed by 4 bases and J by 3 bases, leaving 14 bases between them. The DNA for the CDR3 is TGTGCCTGGAACCGCAACAAGGGGACAGATACGCAGTATTTT. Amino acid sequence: CAWNRNKGTDTQYF.

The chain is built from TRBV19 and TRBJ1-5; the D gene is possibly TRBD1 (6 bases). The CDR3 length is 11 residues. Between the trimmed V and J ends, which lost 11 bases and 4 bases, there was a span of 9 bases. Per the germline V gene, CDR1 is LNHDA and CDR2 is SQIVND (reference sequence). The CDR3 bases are TGTGCCGGGGGCAAGAATCAGCCCCAGCATTTT. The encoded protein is CAGGKNQPQHF.

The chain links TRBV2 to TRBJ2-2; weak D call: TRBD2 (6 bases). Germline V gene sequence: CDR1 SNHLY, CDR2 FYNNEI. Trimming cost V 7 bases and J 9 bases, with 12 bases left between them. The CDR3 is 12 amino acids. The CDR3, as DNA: TGTGCCAGCAATGTGGCGGGGTGGGAGCTGTTTTTT. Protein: CASNVAGWELFF.

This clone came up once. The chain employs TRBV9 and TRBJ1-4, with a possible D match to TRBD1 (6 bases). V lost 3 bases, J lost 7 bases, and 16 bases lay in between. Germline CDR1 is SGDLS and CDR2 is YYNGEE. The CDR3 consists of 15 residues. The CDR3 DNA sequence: TGTGCCAGCAGCGAGGGGGGGGCCTGGGGTGAAAAACTGTTTTTT. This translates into CASSEGGAWGEKLFF.

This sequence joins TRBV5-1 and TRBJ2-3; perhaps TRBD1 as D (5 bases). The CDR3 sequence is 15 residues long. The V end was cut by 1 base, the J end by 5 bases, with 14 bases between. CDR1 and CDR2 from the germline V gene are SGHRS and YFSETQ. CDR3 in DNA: TGCGCCAGCAGCTTGAGGGGCACTCAGGGAGATACGCAGTATTTT. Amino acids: CASSLRGTQGDTQYF.

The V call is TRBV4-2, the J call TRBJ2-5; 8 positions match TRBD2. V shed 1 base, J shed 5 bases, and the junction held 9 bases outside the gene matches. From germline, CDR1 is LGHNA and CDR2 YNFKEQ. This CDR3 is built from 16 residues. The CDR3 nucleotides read TGTGCCAGCAGCCAAGTGACTAGCGTAGGGTTGGAGACCCAGTACTTC. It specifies CASSQVTSVGLETQYF.

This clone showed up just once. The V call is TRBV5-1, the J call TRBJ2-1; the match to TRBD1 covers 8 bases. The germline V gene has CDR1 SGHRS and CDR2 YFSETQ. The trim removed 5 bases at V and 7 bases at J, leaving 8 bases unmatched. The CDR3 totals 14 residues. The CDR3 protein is CASSLEDRENEQFF. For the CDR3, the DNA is TGCGCCAGCAGTCTAGAGGACAGGGAAAATGAGCAGTTCTTC.

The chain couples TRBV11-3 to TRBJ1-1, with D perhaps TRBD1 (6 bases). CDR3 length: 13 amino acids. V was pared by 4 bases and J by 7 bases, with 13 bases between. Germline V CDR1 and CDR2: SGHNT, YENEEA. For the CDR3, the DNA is TGTGCCAGCAGCTGGGATTCACAGGGTGAAGCTTTCTTT. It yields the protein CASSWDSQGEAFF.

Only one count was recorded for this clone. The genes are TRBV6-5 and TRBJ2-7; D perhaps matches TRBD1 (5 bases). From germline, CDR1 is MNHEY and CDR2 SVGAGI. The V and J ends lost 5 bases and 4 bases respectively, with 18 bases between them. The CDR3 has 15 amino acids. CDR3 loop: CASSQTAQGDYEQYF. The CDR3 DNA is TGTGCCAGCAGTCAAACAGCCCAAGGGGATTACGAGCAGTACTTC.

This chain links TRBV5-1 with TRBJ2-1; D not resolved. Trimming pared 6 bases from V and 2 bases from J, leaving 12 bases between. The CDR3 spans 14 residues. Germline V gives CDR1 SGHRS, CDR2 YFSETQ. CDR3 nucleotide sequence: TGCGCCAGCATGCGAGGCATAGCCTACAATGAGCAGTTCTTC. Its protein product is CASMRGIAYNEQFF.

Written as DNA, the CDR3 is TGTGCCATCGGTCAGGGGCAGAACACTGAAGCTTTCTTT. It encodes CAIGQGQNTEAFF. The chain employs TRBV10-3 and TRBJ1-1, with D tentatively TRBD1 (6 bases). This CDR3 is built from 13 residues. The germline gives CDR1 ENHRY, CDR2 SYGVKD. Trimming shortened V by 8 bases and J by 1 base, and 11 bases separated the two germline ends.

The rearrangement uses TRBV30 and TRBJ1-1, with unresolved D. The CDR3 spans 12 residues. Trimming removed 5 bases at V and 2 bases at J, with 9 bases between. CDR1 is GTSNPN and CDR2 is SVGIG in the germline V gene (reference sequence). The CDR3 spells CAWQADNTEAFF. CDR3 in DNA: TGTGCCTGGCAGGCCGACAACACTGAAGCTTTCTTT.

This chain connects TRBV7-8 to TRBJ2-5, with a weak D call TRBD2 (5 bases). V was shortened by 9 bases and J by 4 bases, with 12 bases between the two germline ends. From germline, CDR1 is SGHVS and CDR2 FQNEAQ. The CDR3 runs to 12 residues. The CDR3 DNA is TGTGCCAGTATGACTAATCGAGAGACCCAGTACTTC. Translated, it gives CASMTNRETQYF.

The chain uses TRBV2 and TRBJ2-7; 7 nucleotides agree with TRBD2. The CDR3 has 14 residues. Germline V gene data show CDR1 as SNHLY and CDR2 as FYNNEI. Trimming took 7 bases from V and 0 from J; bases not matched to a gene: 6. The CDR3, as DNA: TGTGCCAGCAATGGGTGGGGGGGCTCCTACGAGCAGTACTTC. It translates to CASNGWGGSYEQYF.

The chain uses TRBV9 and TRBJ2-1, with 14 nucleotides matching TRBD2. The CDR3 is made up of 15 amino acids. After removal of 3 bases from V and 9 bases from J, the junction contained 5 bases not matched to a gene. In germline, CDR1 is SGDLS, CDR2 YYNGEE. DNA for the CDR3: TGTGCCAGCAGCGAGGGACTAGCGGGAGATGGTGAGCAGTTCTTC. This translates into CASSEGLAGDGEQFF.

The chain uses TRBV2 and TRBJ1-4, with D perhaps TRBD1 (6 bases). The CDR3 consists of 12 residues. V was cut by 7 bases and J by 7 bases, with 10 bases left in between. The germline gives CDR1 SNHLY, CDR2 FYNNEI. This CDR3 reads CASKGEGEKLFF. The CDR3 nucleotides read TGTGCCAGCAAGGGGGAGGGTGAAAAACTGTTTTTT.

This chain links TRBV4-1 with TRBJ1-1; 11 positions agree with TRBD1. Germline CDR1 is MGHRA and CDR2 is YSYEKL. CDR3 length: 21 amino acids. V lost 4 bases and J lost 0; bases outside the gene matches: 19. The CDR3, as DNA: TGCGCCAGCAGCCTACCTAGAGCCCGGGACAGGGGGACCAAGATGAACACTGAAGCTTTCTTT. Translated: CASSLPRARDRGTKMNTEAFF.

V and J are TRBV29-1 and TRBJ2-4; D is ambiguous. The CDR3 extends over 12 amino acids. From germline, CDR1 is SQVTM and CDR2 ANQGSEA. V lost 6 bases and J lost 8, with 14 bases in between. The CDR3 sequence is CSVRFFGDIQYF. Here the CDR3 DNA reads TGCAGCGTCAGGTTTTTTGGTGACATTCAGTACTTC.

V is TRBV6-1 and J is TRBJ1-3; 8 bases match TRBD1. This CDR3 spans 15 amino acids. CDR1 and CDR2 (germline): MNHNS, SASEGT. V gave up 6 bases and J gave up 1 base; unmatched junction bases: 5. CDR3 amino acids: CASRGQGVSGNTIYF. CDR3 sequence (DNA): TGTGCCAGCAGAGGACAGGGTGTATCTGGAAACACCATATATTTT.

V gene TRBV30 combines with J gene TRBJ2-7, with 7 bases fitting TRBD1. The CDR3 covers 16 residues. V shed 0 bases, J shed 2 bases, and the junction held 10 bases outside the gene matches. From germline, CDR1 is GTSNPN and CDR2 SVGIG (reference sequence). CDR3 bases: TGTGCCTGGAGTGTCTCCCGGGACAGCAGACCCTACGAGCAGTACTTC. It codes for CAWSVSRDSRPYEQYF.

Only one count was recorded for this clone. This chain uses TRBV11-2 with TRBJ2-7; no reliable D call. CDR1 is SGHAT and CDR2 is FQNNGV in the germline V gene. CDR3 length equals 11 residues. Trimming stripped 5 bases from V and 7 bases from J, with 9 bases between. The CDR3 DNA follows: TGTGCCAGCAGCGCACATTCGGAGCAGTACTTC. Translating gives CASSAHSEQYF.

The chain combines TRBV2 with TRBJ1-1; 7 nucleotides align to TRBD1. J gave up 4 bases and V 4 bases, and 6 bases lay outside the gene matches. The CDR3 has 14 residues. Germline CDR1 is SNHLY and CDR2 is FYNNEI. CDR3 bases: TGTGCCAGCAGTGGGGCCGACAGGGTCACTGAAGCTTTCTTT. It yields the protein CASSGADRVTEAFF.